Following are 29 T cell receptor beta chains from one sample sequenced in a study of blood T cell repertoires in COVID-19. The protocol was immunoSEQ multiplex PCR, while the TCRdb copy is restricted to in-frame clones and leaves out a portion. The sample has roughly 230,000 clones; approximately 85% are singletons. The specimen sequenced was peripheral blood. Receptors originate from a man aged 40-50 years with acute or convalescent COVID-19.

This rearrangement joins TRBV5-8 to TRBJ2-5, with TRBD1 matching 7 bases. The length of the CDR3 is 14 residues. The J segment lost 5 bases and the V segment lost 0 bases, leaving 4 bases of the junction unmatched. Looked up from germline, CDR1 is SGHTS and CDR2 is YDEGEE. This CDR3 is CASSLEQGEETQYF. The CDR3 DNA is TGTGCCAGCAGCTTGGAGCAGGGGGAGGAGACCCAGTACTTC.

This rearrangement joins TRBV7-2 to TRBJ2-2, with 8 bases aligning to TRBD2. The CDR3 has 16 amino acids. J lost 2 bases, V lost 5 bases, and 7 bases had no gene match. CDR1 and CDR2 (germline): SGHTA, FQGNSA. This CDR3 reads CASSESGGHNTGELFF. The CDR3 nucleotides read TGTGCCAGCAGCGAAAGCGGGGGCCATAACACCGGGGAGCTGTTTTTT.

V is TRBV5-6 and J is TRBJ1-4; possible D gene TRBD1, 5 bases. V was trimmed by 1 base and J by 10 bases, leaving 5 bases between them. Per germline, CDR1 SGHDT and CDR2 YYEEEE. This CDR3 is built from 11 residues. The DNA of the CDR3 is TGTGCCAGCAGCTTGCAGGGAAAACTGTTTTTT. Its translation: CASSLQGKLFF.

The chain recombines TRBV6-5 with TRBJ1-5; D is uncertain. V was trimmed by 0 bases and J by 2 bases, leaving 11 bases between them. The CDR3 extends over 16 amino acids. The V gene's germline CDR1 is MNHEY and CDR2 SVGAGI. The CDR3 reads CASSYSVVRGNQPQHF. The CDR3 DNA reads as TGTGCCAGCAGTTACTCCGTGGTCCGCGGCAATCAGCCCCAGCATTTT.

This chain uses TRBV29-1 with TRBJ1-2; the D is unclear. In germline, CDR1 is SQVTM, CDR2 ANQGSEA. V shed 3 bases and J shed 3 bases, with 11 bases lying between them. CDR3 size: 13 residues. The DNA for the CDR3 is TGCAGCGTTGAGTCCGTGGAGCACTATGGCTACACCTTC. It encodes CSVESVEHYGYTF.

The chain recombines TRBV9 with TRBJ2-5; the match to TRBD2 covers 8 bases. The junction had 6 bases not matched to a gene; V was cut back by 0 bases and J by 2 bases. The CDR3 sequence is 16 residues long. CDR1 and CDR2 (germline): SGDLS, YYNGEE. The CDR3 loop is CASSVAIRGGQETQYF. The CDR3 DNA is TGTGCCAGCAGCGTAGCTATACGGGGGGGGCAAGAGACCCAGTACTTC.

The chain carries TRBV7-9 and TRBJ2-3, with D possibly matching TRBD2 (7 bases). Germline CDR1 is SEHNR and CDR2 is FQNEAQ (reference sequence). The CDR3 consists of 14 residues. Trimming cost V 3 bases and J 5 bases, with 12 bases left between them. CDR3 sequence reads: CASSFRGAGDTQYF. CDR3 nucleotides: TGTGCCAGCAGCTTCCGGGGGGCGGGAGATACGCAGTATTTT.

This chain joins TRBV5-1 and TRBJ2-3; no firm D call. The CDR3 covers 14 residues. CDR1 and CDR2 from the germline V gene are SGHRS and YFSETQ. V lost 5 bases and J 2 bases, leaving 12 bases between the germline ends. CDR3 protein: CASSFEKDTDTQYF. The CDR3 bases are TGCGCCAGCAGTTTCGAGAAAGACACAGATACGCAGTATTTT.

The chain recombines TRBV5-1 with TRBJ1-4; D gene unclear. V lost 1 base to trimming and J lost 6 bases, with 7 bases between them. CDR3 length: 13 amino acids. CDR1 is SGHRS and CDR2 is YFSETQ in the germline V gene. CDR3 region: CASSLTVDEKLFF. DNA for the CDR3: TGCGCCAGCAGCTTGACAGTTGATGAAAAACTGTTTTTT.

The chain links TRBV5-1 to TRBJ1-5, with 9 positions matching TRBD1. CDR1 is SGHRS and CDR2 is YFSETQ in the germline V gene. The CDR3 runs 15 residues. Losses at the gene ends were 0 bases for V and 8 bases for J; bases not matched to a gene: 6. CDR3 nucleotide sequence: TGCGCCAGCAGCTTGGCGACAGGGGGTAACGAGCCCCAGCATTTT. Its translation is CASSLATGGNEPQHF.

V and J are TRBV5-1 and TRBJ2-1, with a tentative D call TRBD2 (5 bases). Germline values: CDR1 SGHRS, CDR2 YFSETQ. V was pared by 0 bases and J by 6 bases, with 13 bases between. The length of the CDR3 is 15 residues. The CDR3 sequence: CASSLAAGELNEQFF. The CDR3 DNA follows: TGCGCCAGCAGCTTGGCGGCCGGGGAGCTCAATGAGCAGTTCTTC.

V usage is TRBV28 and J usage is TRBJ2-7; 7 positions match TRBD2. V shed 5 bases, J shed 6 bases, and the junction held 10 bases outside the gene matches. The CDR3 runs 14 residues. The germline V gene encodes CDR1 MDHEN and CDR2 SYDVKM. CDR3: CASSGGGLRAEQYF. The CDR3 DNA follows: TGTGCCAGCAGTGGGGGGGGGTTAAGAGCCGAGCAGTACTTC.

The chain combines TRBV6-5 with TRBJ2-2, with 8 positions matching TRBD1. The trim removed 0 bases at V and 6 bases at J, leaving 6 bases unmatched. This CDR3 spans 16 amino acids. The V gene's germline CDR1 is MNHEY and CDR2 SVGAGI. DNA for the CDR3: TGTGCCAGCAGTTACTCGTCCAGGGGGCATGCCGGGGAGCTGTTTTTT. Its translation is CASSYSSRGHAGELFF.

CDR3 nucleotide sequence: TGTGCCAGCAGCGAAAAGGGGGGGCGGACTAGCGGGCGAGATACGCAGTATTTT. It translates to CASSEKGGRTSGRDTQYF. The V and J genes are TRBV3-1 (or the pseudogene TRBV3-2) and TRBJ2-3; TRBD2 agrees at 11 bases. CDR1 and CDR2 from the germline V gene are LGHDT and YNNKEL (reference sequence). The CDR3 sequence is 18 residues long. With 5 bases clipped from V and 5 bases from J, the junction kept 15 bases outside the gene matches.

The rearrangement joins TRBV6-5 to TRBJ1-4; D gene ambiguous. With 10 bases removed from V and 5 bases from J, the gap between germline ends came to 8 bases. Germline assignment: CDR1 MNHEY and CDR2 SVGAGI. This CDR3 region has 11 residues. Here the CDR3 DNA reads TGTGCCACCCTCCAGAATGAAAAACTGTTTTTT. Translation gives CATLQNEKLFF.

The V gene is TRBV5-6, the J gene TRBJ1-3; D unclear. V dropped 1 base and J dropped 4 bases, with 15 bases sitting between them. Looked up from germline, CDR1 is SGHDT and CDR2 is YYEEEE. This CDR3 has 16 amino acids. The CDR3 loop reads CASSLFKGAAGNTIYF. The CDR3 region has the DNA TGTGCCAGCAGCTTGTTTAAAGGTGCGGCAGGAAACACCATATATTTT. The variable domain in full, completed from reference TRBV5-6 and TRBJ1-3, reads DAGVTQSPTHLIKTRGQQVTLRCSPKSGHDTVSWYQQALGQGPQFIFQYYEEEERQRGNFPDRFSGHQFPNYSSELNVNALLLGDSALYLCASSLFKGAAGNTIYFGEGSWLTVV.

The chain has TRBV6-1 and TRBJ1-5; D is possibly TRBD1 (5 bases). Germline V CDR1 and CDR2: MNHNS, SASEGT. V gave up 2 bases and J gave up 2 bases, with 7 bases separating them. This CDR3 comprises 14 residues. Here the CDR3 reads CASSEMTGNQPQHF. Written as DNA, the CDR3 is TGTGCCAGCAGTGAAATGACAGGCAATCAGCCCCAGCATTTT.

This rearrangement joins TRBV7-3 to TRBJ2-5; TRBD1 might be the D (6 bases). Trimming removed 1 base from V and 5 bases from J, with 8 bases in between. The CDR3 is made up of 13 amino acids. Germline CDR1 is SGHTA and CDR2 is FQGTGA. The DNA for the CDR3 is TGTGCCAGCAGCTTAATGACAGGCGAGACCCAGTACTTC. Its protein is CASSLMTGETQYF.

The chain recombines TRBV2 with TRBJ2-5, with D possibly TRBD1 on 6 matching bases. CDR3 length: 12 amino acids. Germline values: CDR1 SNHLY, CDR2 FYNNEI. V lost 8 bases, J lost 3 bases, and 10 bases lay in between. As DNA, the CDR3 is TGTGCCAGCGGATACAGGGAAGAGACCCAGTACTTC. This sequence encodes CASGYREETQYF.

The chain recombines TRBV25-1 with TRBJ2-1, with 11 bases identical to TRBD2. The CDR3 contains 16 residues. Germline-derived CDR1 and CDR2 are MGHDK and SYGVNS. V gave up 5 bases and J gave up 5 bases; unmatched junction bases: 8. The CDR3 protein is CASSPTGTSGNNEQFF. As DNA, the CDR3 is TGTGCCAGCAGTCCGACCGGGACTAGCGGTAACAATGAGCAGTTCTTC.

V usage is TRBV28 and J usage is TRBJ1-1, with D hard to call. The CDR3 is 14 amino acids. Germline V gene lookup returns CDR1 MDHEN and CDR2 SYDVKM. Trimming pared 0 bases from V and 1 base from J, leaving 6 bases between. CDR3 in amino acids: CASSLWSGNTEAFF. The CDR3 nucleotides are TGTGCCAGCAGTTTATGGTCAGGGAACACTGAAGCTTTCTTT.

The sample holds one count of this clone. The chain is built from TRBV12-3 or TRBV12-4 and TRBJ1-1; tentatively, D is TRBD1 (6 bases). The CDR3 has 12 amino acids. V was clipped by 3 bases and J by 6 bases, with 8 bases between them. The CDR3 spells CASSFGGPEAFF. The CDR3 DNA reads TGTGCCAGCAGTTTCGGGGGGCCTGAAGCTTTCTTT.

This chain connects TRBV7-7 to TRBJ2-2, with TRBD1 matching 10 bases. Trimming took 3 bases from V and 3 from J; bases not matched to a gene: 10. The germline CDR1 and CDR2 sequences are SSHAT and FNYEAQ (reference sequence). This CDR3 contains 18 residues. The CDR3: CASSFGTGAYRDTGELFF. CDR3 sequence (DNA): TGTGCCAGCAGCTTCGGGACAGGGGCCTATCGGGACACCGGGGAGCTGTTTTTT.

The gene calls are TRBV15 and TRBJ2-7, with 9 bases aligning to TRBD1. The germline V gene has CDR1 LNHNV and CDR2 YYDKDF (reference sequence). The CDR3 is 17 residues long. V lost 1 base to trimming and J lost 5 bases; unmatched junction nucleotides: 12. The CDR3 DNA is TGTGCCACCAGCAGAGGCCGACTCGGGACAGGGTTGAACGAGCAGTACTTC. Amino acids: CATSRGRLGTGLNEQYF.

The DNA for the CDR3 is TGTGCCACCAGTGATTTCCACAGTGCGTCCTACAATGAGCAGTTCTTC. It codes for CATSDFHSASYNEQFF. This sequence joins TRBV24-1 and TRBJ2-1; D gene ambiguous. Germline CDR1 and CDR2: KGHDR and SFDVKD. The length of the CDR3 is 16 residues. V lost 1 base, J lost 1 base, and 10 bases lay in between.

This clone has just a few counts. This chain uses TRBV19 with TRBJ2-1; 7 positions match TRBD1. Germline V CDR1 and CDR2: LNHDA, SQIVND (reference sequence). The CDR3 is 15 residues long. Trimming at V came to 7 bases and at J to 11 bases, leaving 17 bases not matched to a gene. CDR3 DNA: TGTGCCAGTATCCGGACAGGCGCCCAGACAACTAAGCAGTTCTTC. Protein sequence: CASIRTGAQTTKQFF.

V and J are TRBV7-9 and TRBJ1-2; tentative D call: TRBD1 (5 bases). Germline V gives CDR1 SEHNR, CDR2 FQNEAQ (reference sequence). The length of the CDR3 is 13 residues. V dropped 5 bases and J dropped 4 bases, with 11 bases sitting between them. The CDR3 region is CASSPDSGYGYTF. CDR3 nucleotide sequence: TGTGCCAGCAGCCCCGACAGTGGCTATGGCTACACCTTC.

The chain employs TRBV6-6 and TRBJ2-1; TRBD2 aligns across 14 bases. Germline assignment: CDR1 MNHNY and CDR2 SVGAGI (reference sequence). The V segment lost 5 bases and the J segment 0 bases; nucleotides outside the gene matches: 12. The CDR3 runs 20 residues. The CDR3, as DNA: TGTGCCAGCAGTCGGAGGACTAGCGGGGGGTCCCGTAGCTCCTACAATGAGCAGTTCTTC. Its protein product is CASSRRTSGGSRSSYNEQFF.

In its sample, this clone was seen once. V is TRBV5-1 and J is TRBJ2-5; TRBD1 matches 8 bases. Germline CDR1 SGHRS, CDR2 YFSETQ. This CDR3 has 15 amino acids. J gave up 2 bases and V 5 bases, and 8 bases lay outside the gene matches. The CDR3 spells CASSPTYRGQETQYF. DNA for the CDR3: TGCGCCAGCAGTCCCACCTACAGGGGGCAAGAGACCCAGTACTTC.